The entry below describes one TCR beta chain. The data were taken from a study of blood T cell repertoires in COVID-19. Study in general: Material from acute and convalescent COVID-19 was sourced from the United States, Italy and Spain.

The table came from immunoSEQ multiplex PCR; TCRdb's copy has only in-frame clones and leaves some out. The sample shows roughly 330,000 clones, 80% to 90% of them seen only once. Germline CDR1 and CDR2: SGHNT and YYREEE (reference sequence). V lost 0 bases and J 3 bases, leaving 9 bases between the germline ends. This CDR3 contains 14 residues. Specimen: peripheral blood. This chain links TRBV5-4 with TRBJ1-2; D is unclear. This TCR came from a man in his late teens or twenties who had recovered from COVID-19. CDR3 sequence reads: CASSLEWGDYGYTF. For the CDR3, the DNA is TGTGCCAGCAGCTTGGAGTGGGGAGACTATGGCTACACCTTC.